Sequencing of this T cell receptor (beta chain) was carried out in a study of cytomegalovirus exposure and HLA in healthy donors. In the study overall: Falling in the Caucasian-associated ancestry cluster were about 83% of under 500 genotyped donors.

Study-level points and caveats: Judged likely to be a sequencing artifact was a cluster of highly shared sequence variants. Most of the TCR beta V segments (in an earlier analysis) were productive either about 90% or about 30% of the time.

The study ran its PCR with 60 Vbeta and 13 Jbeta primers. Generated by immunoSEQ multiplex PCR, the TCRdb table keeps only in-frame clones and is missing some. The sample lists approximately 120,000 clones, roughly 75% occurring once. Trimming shortened V by 7 bases and J by 1 base, and 10 bases separated the two germline ends. Germline V CDR1 and CDR2: SQVTM, ANQGSEA. This CDR3 comprises 12 residues. Comments on this clone: The antigen is undetermined.

Sequencing was performed on PBMCs. This TCR derives from a man younger than 45 in good health and CMV-seropositive. The genes are TRBV29-1 and TRBJ1-1; maybe TRBD1 (5 bases). The CDR3 reads CSGGDGNTEAFF. As DNA, the CDR3 is TGCAGCGGGGGCGACGGGAACACTGAAGCTTTCTTT.